The T cell receptor (beta chain) under discussion was sequenced for a study of regulatory T cells in long-lasting Graves disease. Study-wide context: Graves' patients diagnosed newly had used antithyroid drugs under 3 months.

Time point noted: newly diagnosed GD, antithyroid drugs for less than 3 months. The TCR library used RNA extracted from PBMCs. Assembly of TCR beta libraries relied on iRepertoire HTBI primers together with Arm-PCR of CDR3 regions. TCRdb re-derived calls from the multiplex PCR reads in MiXCR, one entry per CDR3 protein. This table holds a few hundred thousand distinct CDR3 sequences, about 13% found once. The same data also went into a second study, on T cells in Graves' hyperthyroidism and ophthalmopathy. This second study says: Stable hyperthyroidism and ophthalmopathy were separated using 13 V-J signatures.

This sequence originates from a man aged 25-45 years with Graves disease. This material consisted of peripheral blood mononuclear cells (PBMCs), taken at new diagnosis, from a patient treated with antithyroid drugs.

CDR3 sequence: CAISGQGSWEQFF. The CDR3 coding sequence is TGTGCCATCAGCGGACAGGGGTCGTGGGAGCAGTTCTTC. The rearrangement uses TRBV10-3 and TRBJ2-1; 9 positions match TRBD1. The CDR3 length is 13 residues. Trimming at V came to 6 bases and at J to 10 bases, leaving 7 bases not matched to a gene. CDR1 ENHRY and CDR2 SYGVKD come from the germline V gene.